Below, 26 T cell receptor beta chains from the same sample are listed, as sequenced in a study of blood T cell repertoires in COVID-19. Here immunoSEQ multiplex PCR was the method, and the copy in TCRdb shows in-frame clones only, minus some. The sample carries around 170,000 clones, about four fifths recorded once. Sequencing input: peripheral blood. These receptors originate from a man aged 70 or older who had recovered from COVID-19.

This clone has only one observation. V and J are TRBV7-9 and TRBJ2-7, with 14 nucleotides matching TRBD2. CDR1 is SEHNR and CDR2 is FQNEAQ in the germline V gene (reference sequence). This CDR3 has 14 residues. The V and J ends lost 3 bases and 7 bases, in that order; junction bases with no gene match: 2. The CDR3 nucleotides are TGTGCCAGCAGCTTGGGGACTAGCGGGAGAGAGCAGTACTTC. Its translation: CASSLGTSGREQYF.

There are a few counts of this clone. The J gene is TRBJ2-7, the V gene TRBV12-3 or TRBV12-4, with a weak D call TRBD2 (6 bases). The CDR3 consists of 13 residues. Trimming removed 7 bases from V and 4 bases from J, with 14 bases in between. The CDR3 spells CASTGGNLYEQYF. Written as DNA, the CDR3 is TGTGCCAGCACGGGCGGGAACTTGTACGAGCAGTACTTC.

The DNA of the CDR3 is TGTGCCAGCAGCCAAGCACTAGCGGGGAGCTACGAGCAGTACTTC. Protein product: CASSQALAGSYEQYF. J is TRBJ2-7 and V is TRBV4-2, with 10 bases aligning to TRBD2. CDR1 and CDR2 (germline): LGHNA, YNFKEQ. With 1 base clipped from V and 3 bases from J, the junction kept 3 bases outside the gene matches. This CDR3 comprises 15 residues.

The chain carries TRBV5-1 and TRBJ2-7; tentative D call: TRBD1 (5 bases). Germline V lookup: CDR1 SGHRS, CDR2 YFSETQ. The CDR3 contains 15 residues. V was clipped by 0 bases and J by 0 bases, with 10 bases between them. The chain's CDR3 is CASSLVQGGSYEQYF. The CDR3 coding sequence is TGCGCCAGCAGCTTGGTTCAGGGTGGCTCCTACGAGCAGTACTTC. The full variable domain, in which reference TRBV5-1 and TRBJ2-7 provide the parts outside the CDR3, is KAGVTQTPRYLIKTRGQQVTLSCSPISGHRSVSWYQQTPGQGLQFLFEYFSETQRNKGNFPGRFSGRQFSNSRSEMNVSTLELGDSALYLCASSLVQGGSYEQYFGPGTRLTVT.

This chain connects TRBV20-1 to TRBJ1-2, with D perhaps matching TRBD1 (5 bases). V gave up 6 bases and J gave up 4 bases, with 9 bases separating them. The CDR3 spans 11 residues. Per the germline V gene, CDR1 is DFQATT and CDR2 is SNEGSKA (reference sequence). CDR3 amino acids: CSATGLYGYTF. CDR3 nucleotide sequence: TGCAGTGCAACAGGTCTCTATGGCTACACCTTC.

The chain joins TRBV11-2 to TRBJ2-5, with D possibly matching TRBD1 (6 bases). The V end lost 0 bases, the J end lost 4 bases, and 6 bases lay between the germline ends. The germline CDR1 and CDR2 sequences are SGHAT and FQNNGV. CDR3 size: 13 residues. CDR3 amino acids: CASSLEGGETQYF. CDR3 nucleotides: TGTGCCAGCAGCTTAGAAGGGGGAGAGACCCAGTACTTC.

The chain couples TRBV19 to TRBJ1-3; a possible D gene is TRBD1 (6 bases). Looked up from germline, CDR1 is LNHDA and CDR2 is SQIVND (reference sequence). CDR3 length: 15 amino acids. The V and J ends lost 3 bases and 2 bases respectively, with 11 bases between them. The CDR3 is CASSMQGSAGNTIYF. The DNA for the CDR3 is TGTGCCAGTAGTATGCAGGGGTCGGCTGGAAACACCATATATTTT.

V and J are TRBV9 and TRBJ2-1; TRBD2 aligns across 10 bases. The CDR3 has 15 residues. CDR1 and CDR2 from the germline V gene are SGDLS and YYNGEE. V trimming: 4 bases; J trimming: 7 bases; junction bases outside the gene matches: 8. The CDR3 DNA is TGTGCCAGCAGCTTAAGAGGTAGCGGGAGGAATGAGCAGTTCTTC. Translating it yields CASSLRGSGRNEQFF.

The chain carries TRBV6-2 or TRBV6-3 and TRBJ2-7, with 9 bases that match TRBD1. The ends lost 4 bases at V and 4 bases at J; junction bases unmatched: 11. In germline, CDR1 is MNHEY, CDR2 SVGEGT. The CDR3 contains 16 residues. The CDR3 nucleotides read TGTGCCAGCAGTTCCACTCCGGGACAGGGAGGTTACGAGCAGTACTTC. Residues: CASSSTPGQGGYEQYF.

The V call is TRBV18, the J call TRBJ1-5, with TRBD1 as a possible D gene (5 bases). Trimming removed 2 bases at V and 0 bases at J, with 14 bases between. The CDR3 has 17 residues. Germline assignment: CDR1 KGHSH and CDR2 LQKENI. The CDR3 nucleotides are TGTGCCAGCTCACCAATGTGGGCAGGGTATAGCAATCAGCCCCAGCATTTT. This sequence encodes CASSPMWAGYSNQPQHF. The full variable domain, completed using reference TRBV18 and TRBJ1-5, is NAGVMQNPRHLVRRRGQEARLRCSPMKGHSHVYWYRQLPEEGLKFMVYLQKENIIDESGMPKERFSAEFPKEGPSILRIQQVVRGDSAAYFCASSPMWAGYSNQPQHFGDGTRLSIL.

V and J are TRBV5-1 and TRBJ2-7, with 10 bases aligning to TRBD1. Germline CDR1 reads SGHRS; CDR2 reads YFSETQ. Unmatched junction bases numbered 12, after V lost 2 bases and J lost 4 bases. The CDR3 totals 17 residues. The CDR3 DNA reads as TGCGCCAGCAGCTTCAAACCTCCCGGGACAGGGGTATACGAGCAGTACTTC. This translates into CASSFKPPGTGVYEQYF.

The rearrangement uses TRBV7-2 and TRBJ2-7; TRBD1 might be the D (5 bases). Germline assignment: CDR1 SGHTA and CDR2 FQGNSA. The CDR3 is made up of 14 amino acids. Deletions cut 0 bases from V and 4 bases from J, with 10 bases between. The CDR3 bases are TGTGCCAGCAGCTTAGCAGGGGCTCAGTACGAGCAGTACTTC. It codes for CASSLAGAQYEQYF.

The chain carries TRBV14 and TRBJ2-1; D remains ambiguous. Germline CDR1 is SGHDN and CDR2 is FVKESK. The CDR3 is 12 amino acids. The V gene lost 3 bases and the J gene lost 12 bases, with 12 bases spanning the gap. The CDR3 spells CASSHPGSRQFF. The CDR3 bases are TGTGCCAGCAGCCACCCAGGAAGTCGGCAGTTCTTC. The full variable domain, completed using reference TRBV14 and TRBJ2-1, is EAGVTQFPSHSVIEKGQTVTLRCDPISGHDNLYWYRRVMGKEIKFLLHFVKESKQDESGMPNNRFLAERTGGTYSTLKVQPAELEDSGVYFCASSHPGSRQFFGPGTRLTVL.

V gene TRBV10-1 combines with J gene TRBJ1-1; D might be TRBD1 (5 bases). This CDR3 region has 13 residues. The V gene lost 5 bases and the J gene lost 3 bases, with 10 bases spanning the gap. Germline loops: CDR1 WNHNN, CDR2 SYGVQD (reference sequence). CDR3 in amino acids: CASSPGLYTEAFF. The DNA for the CDR3 is TGCGCCAGCAGTCCAGGGTTGTACACTGAAGCTTTCTTT.

The chain has TRBV5-1 and TRBJ1-1, with 9 positions matching TRBD1. Germline lookup yields CDR1 SGHRS and CDR2 YFSETQ. V trimming: 4 bases; J trimming: 2 bases; junction bases outside the gene matches: 3. The CDR3 is 14 residues long. The CDR3 loop is CASSRTGENTEAFF. The CDR3 nucleotides read TGCGCCAGCAGCCGGACAGGGGAAAACACTGAAGCTTTCTTT.

The chain is built from TRBV10-3 and TRBJ2-3; D gene unclear. This CDR3 has 14 residues. The germline gives CDR1 ENHRY, CDR2 SYGVKD. V lost 5 bases to trimming and J lost 2 bases, with 11 bases between them. This chain's CDR3 is CAISLGGYTDTQYF. For the CDR3, the DNA is TGTGCCATCAGTCTTGGCGGCTACACAGATACGCAGTATTTT.

The genes are TRBV25-1 and TRBJ2-3, with TRBD2 matching 14 bases. The CDR3 loop spans 17 amino acids. The J segment lost 4 bases and the V segment lost 4 bases, leaving 7 bases of the junction unmatched. Germline lookup yields CDR1 MGHDK and CDR2 SYGVNS. The CDR3 bases are TGTGCCAGCAGTGGAGGGACTAGCGGGAGAGAGGCAGATACGCAGTATTTT. Amino acid sequence: CASSGGTSGREADTQYF.

The chain uses TRBV6-1 and TRBJ2-7; tentative D call: TRBD1 (8 bases). Germline V gene sequence: CDR1 MNHNS, CDR2 SASEGT. Between the trimmed V and J ends, which lost 3 bases and 3 bases, there was a span of 12 bases. This CDR3 is 14 amino acids long. CDR3 coding DNA: TGTGCCAGCAGTGATACAGGGGGGGACTACGAGCAGTACTTC. Its protein product is CASSDTGGDYEQYF.

This clone showed up just a few times. V usage is TRBV7-8 and J usage is TRBJ2-7; 11 bases line up with TRBD2. Germline loops: CDR1 SGHVS, CDR2 FQNEAQ. The CDR3 sequence is 16 residues long. Trimming at V came to 4 bases and at J to 3 bases, leaving 8 bases not matched to a gene. The CDR3 nucleotides read TGTGCCAGCAGCTCCTCCGGGACTAGCGGCAGCTACGAGCAGTACTTC. Translating gives CASSSSGTSGSYEQYF. The whole variable domain, remainder taken from reference TRBV7-8 and TRBJ2-7, is GAGVSQSPRYKVAKRGQDVALRCDPISGHVSLFWYQQALGQGPEFLTYFQNEAQLDKSGLPSDRFFAERPEGSVSTLKIQRTQQEDSAVYLCASSSSGTSGSYEQYFGPGTRLTVT.

V and J are TRBV29-1 and TRBJ2-3, with 7 bases lining up with TRBD2. Germline V gene sequence: CDR1 SQVTM, CDR2 ANQGSEA. With 4 bases clipped from V and 0 bases from J, the junction kept 4 bases outside the gene matches. CDR3 length equals 14 residues. DNA of the CDR3: TGCAGCGTTGGAGCTAGCGGTAGCACAGATACGCAGTATTTT. Encoded protein: CSVGASGSTDTQYF.

This chain connects TRBV11-3 to TRBJ2-2; tentatively, D is TRBD1 (5 bases). V lost 2 bases to trimming and J lost 1 base, with 8 bases between them. The CDR3 sequence is 15 residues long. In germline, CDR1 is SGHNT, CDR2 YENEEA. CDR3 region: CASSLSGKNTGELFF. In nucleotides, the CDR3 is TGTGCCAGCAGCTTATCAGGGAAGAACACCGGGGAGCTGTTTTTT.

The CDR3, as DNA: TGCAGTGCTAGTCTAGCGATGTTTCGAGAGACCCAGTACTTC. Translated, it gives CSASLAMFRETQYF. The V call is TRBV20-1, the J call TRBJ2-5; maybe TRBD2 (6 bases). Looked up from germline, CDR1 is DFQATT and CDR2 is SNEGSKA (reference sequence). This CDR3 has 14 amino acids. Trimming removed 3 bases at V and 4 bases at J, with 15 bases between.

The chain combines TRBV6-5 with TRBJ1-5; 7 bases map to TRBD1. The CDR3 runs 15 residues. J was trimmed by 3 bases and V by 4 bases; bases with no gene match: 6. The V gene's germline CDR1 is MNHEY and CDR2 SVGAGI. Here the CDR3 DNA reads TGTGCCAGCAGTTTGCGACAGGGAACCAATCAGCCCCAGCATTTT. This translates into CASSLRQGTNQPQHF.

The chain carries TRBV25-1 and TRBJ2-7; 14 nucleotides agree with TRBD2. Germline V gives CDR1 MGHDK, CDR2 SYGVNS. This CDR3 comprises 16 residues. V shed 2 bases, J shed 3 bases, and the junction held 3 bases outside the gene matches. The CDR3 nucleotides read TGTGCCAGCAGTGAACGGACTAGCGGGGGGTACTACGAGCAGTACTTC. It codes for CASSERTSGGYYEQYF.

V is TRBV19 and J is TRBJ2-5, with D maybe TRBD2 (6 bases). The germline V gene encodes CDR1 LNHDA and CDR2 SQIVND (reference sequence). The CDR3 has 13 residues. With 5 bases removed from V and 5 bases from J, the gap between germline ends came to 12 bases. In DNA form, the CDR3 reads TGTGCCAGTAGTGGTACTAGCCGGGAGACCCAGTACTTC. Protein: CASSGTSRETQYF.

The V gene is TRBV29-1, the J gene TRBJ2-5, with unresolved D. The CDR3 consists of 14 residues. Deletions cut 4 bases from V and 5 bases from J, with 17 bases between. Germline-derived CDR1 and CDR2 are SQVTM and ANQGSEA. In DNA, the CDR3 is TGCAGCGTTGGACTCGTTTCGGTCGGCGAGACCCAGTACTTC. The encoded protein is CSVGLVSVGETQYF.